These 28 T cell receptor beta chains came from one sample sequenced in a study of neoadjuvant anti-PD-1 for oral cavity cancer (dated by TCRdb to about 2021). The meaning of the sample's time point label: after neoadjuvant nivolumab, at surgical resection. The library was produced with the immunoSEQ multiplex PCR assay. The immuneACCESS repertoire file appears here via TCRdb, limited to in-frame rearrangements. These files lack a portion of the clones; in checked studies, under half of the deficit traces to unresolved V genes, and the cause of the others is not known. A total of roughly 46,000 clones appear in this sample, 75% to 80% of them only once. The ten largest clones capture around 4.4% of the sample. The input for sequencing was PBMCs, taken after nivolumab (anti-PD-1) treatment. All receptors derive from a person aged 40-85 years with oral cavity squamous cell carcinoma.

The V gene is TRBV11-2, the J gene TRBJ2-2; D perhaps matches TRBD2 (6 bases). V lost 5 bases and J lost 4, with 17 bases in between. The germline V gene encodes CDR1 SGHAT and CDR2 FQNNGV. The CDR3 has 16 amino acids. The DNA for the CDR3 is TGTGCCAGCAGCCCCCCTAGCGTTATGGGCACCGGGGAGCTGTTTTTT. It is translated as CASSPPSVMGTGELFF.

The chain joins TRBV6-5 to TRBJ2-5, with 10 bases that match TRBD1. CDR1 and CDR2 (germline): MNHEY, SVGAGI. The CDR3 sequence is 16 residues long. V lost 4 bases to trimming and J lost 4 bases; unmatched junction nucleotides: 9. CDR3 sequence (DNA): TGTGCCAGCAGTTTCCCTCCGGGACAGGGGAGAGAGACCCAGTACTTC. It specifies CASSFPPGQGRETQYF.

The V and J genes are TRBV4-1 and TRBJ1-2; TRBD1 matches at 9 bases. After removal of 5 bases from V and 6 bases from J, the junction contained 4 bases not matched to a gene. Germline V CDR1 and CDR2: MGHRA, YSYEKL. This CDR3 is 13 amino acids long. Here the CDR3 DNA reads TGCGCCAGCAGCGGACAGGGGTTGGATGGCTACACCTTC. Translation: CASSGQGLDGYTF.

The chain carries TRBV11-2 and TRBJ2-7, with a weak D call TRBD2 (5 bases). Trimming took off 5 bases at V and 6 bases at J, with 14 bases between the two ends. Germline assignment: CDR1 SGHAT and CDR2 FQNNGV. The CDR3 has 13 residues. CDR3 residues: CASSPVPGFEQYF. The CDR3 bases are TGTGCCAGCAGCCCCGTCCCGGGGTTCGAGCAGTACTTC.

The genes are TRBV18 and TRBJ1-5; the D is unclear. Germline lookup yields CDR1 KGHSH and CDR2 LQKENI. CDR3 length equals 12 residues. The V gene lost 3 bases and the J gene lost 2 bases, with 2 bases spanning the gap. The CDR3 reads CASSPGNQPQHF. The CDR3 nucleotides are TGTGCCAGCTCACCTGGCAATCAGCCCCAGCATTTT. The full variable domain, its missing parts supplied by reference TRBV18 and TRBJ1-5, is NAGVMQNPRHLVRRRGQEARLRCSPMKGHSHVYWYRQLPEEGLKFMVYLQKENIIDESGMPKERFSAEFPKEGPSILRIQQVVRGDSAAYFCASSPGNQPQHFGDGTRLSIL.

Here the CDR3 DNA reads TGTGCCAGCAGCTTTCAAGCGGGGGGCAAAAACTACAATGAGCAGTTCTTC. The encoded protein is CASSFQAGGKNYNEQFF. V usage is TRBV5-6 and J usage is TRBJ2-1; TRBD2 matches 9 bases. Germline lookup yields CDR1 SGHDT and CDR2 YYEEEE. J gave up 3 bases and V 2 bases, and 9 bases lay outside the gene matches. This CDR3 region has 17 residues. Full variable domain (remainder filled in from reference TRBV5-6 and TRBJ2-1): DAGVTQSPTHLIKTRGQQVTLRCSPKSGHDTVSWYQQALGQGPQFIFQYYEEEERQRGNFPDRFSGHQFPNYSSELNVNALLLGDSALYLCASSFQAGGKNYNEQFFGPGTRLTVL.

The rearrangement joins TRBV7-9 to TRBJ1-2, with 9 bases matching TRBD1. The CDR3 has 16 residues. Trimming cost V 5 bases and J 3 bases; bases outside gene matches: 10. Germline V CDR1 and CDR2: SEHNR, FQNEAQ (reference sequence). DNA of the CDR3: TGTGCCAGCAGCGACCCGACAGGGGGGGGTCACTATGGCTACACCTTC. Its translation is CASSDPTGGGHYGYTF.

This clone showed up just once. The chain combines TRBV6-5 with TRBJ1-5; D is uncertain. V gave up 3 bases and J gave up 0 bases, with 9 bases separating them. The CDR3 spans 15 residues. The V gene's germline CDR1 is MNHEY and CDR2 SVGAGI. The CDR3 region is CASSYGVNSNQPQHF. The CDR3 DNA is TGTGCCAGCAGTTATGGGGTGAATAGCAATCAGCCCCAGCATTTT.

The J gene is TRBJ1-1, the V gene TRBV2, with a tentative D call TRBD1 (5 bases). In germline, CDR1 is SNHLY, CDR2 FYNNEI. This CDR3 region has 13 residues. Trimming left V 5 bases short and J 1 base short, with 8 bases between. The chain's CDR3 is CASSLDRNTEAFF. In DNA, the CDR3 is TGTGCCAGCAGTCTCGACAGGAACACTGAAGCTTTCTTT.

The gene calls are TRBV27 and TRBJ2-3; D uncertain. Trimming left V 4 bases short and J 2 bases short, with 7 bases between. The CDR3 has 13 amino acids. Looked up from germline, CDR1 is MNHEY and CDR2 is SMNVEV (reference sequence). The CDR3 nucleotides are TGTGCCAGCAGTTCCCCCCCCACAGATACGCAGTATTTT. Translation gives CASSSPPTDTQYF.

This chain connects TRBV5-4 to TRBJ1-1; perhaps TRBD1 as D (6 bases). V lost 4 bases and J lost 4, with 14 bases in between. Germline V CDR1 and CDR2: SGHNT, YYREEE (reference sequence). This CDR3 region has 14 residues. Here the CDR3 DNA reads TGTGCCAGCAGCCCAAGGGGGGGGAGCACTGAAGCTTTCTTT. Residues: CASSPRGGSTEAFF.

Written as DNA, the CDR3 is TGTGCCAGCAGCCCGACTAGCGGGAGGGCCGGGGAGACCCAGTACTTC. It codes for CASSPTSGRAGETQYF. This chain uses TRBV7-2 with TRBJ2-5, with 14 bases that match TRBD2. Germline V CDR1 and CDR2: SGHTA, FQGNSA. The junction had 7 bases not matched to a gene; V was cut back by 5 bases and J by 5 bases. CDR3 size: 16 residues.

This clone occurred once. The chain couples TRBV5-1 to TRBJ2-7, with a tentative D call TRBD1 (6 bases). This CDR3 has 14 residues. Trimming removed 4 bases at V and 2 bases at J, with 13 bases between. The V gene's germline CDR1 is SGHRS and CDR2 YFSETQ. Here the CDR3 DNA reads TGCGCCAGCAGCCGTACAGGGCGAACCTACGAGCAGTACTTC. Protein sequence: CASSRTGRTYEQYF.

As to this clone: Additional DNA sequences in this sample encode the identical CDR3. The chain employs TRBV6-4 and TRBJ1-6; TRBD1 aligns across 9 bases. V dropped 3 bases and J dropped 1; count of bases not matched to a gene: 7. CDR1 MRHNA and CDR2 SNTAGT come from the germline V gene. This CDR3 region has 18 residues. The CDR3 here is CASSEGQGGGSYNSPLHF. The CDR3 DNA is TGTGCCAGCAGTGAGGGACAGGGCGGCGGGTCCTATAATTCACCCCTCCACTTT.

The chain couples TRBV6-6 to TRBJ1-1; D is possibly TRBD1 (5 bases). The length of the CDR3 is 12 residues. Germline CDR1 and CDR2: MNHNY and SVGAGI (reference sequence). V lost 5 bases, J lost 6 bases, and 10 bases lay in between. The DNA of the CDR3 is TGTGCCAGCAGTCCCGGGACGCCTGAAGCTTTCTTT. This translates into CASSPGTPEAFF.

The rearrangement links TRBV6-6 to TRBJ1-5; no reliable D call. The germline gives CDR1 MNHNY, CDR2 SVGAGI (reference sequence). This CDR3 is 13 amino acids long. Trimming took 5 bases from V and 7 from J, leaving 12 bases between them. The CDR3 loop is CASSDNDLQPQHF. CDR3 sequence (DNA): TGTGCCAGCAGTGACAATGACTTGCAGCCCCAGCATTTT.

The chain couples TRBV7-2 to TRBJ2-5; 11 bases fit TRBD2. Germline CDR1 SGHTA, CDR2 FQGNSA. CDR3 size: 15 residues. V gave up 4 bases and J gave up 3 bases; unmatched junction bases: 4. In DNA form, the CDR3 reads TGTGCCAGCAGCTCTGGACTAGCGGGCGAAGAGACCCAGTACTTC. Residues: CASSSGLAGEETQYF.

In its sample, this clone was seen a few times. The chain is built from TRBV2 and TRBJ1-2, with 8 bases identical to TRBD1. The CDR3 length is 15 residues. CDR1 and CDR2 from the germline V gene are SNHLY and FYNNEI. V gave up 6 bases and J gave up 6 bases; unmatched junction bases: 12. As DNA, the CDR3 is TGTGCCAGCAGCCCCCAGTGGACGACAGGGGATGGCTACACCTTC. Translating gives CASSPQWTTGDGYTF.

V and J are TRBV5-4 and TRBJ1-5; possibly TRBD1 for D (5 bases). The CDR3 contains 13 residues. CDR1 is SGHNT, CDR2 YYREEE, per germline (reference sequence). V lost 0 bases and J lost 8, with 9 bases in between. CDR3 bases: TGTGCCAGCAGCTTGGATGGGGGGGAGCCCCAGCATTTT. This translates into CASSLDGGEPQHF. The complete variable domain, with remaining parts taken from reference TRBV5-4 and TRBJ1-5, reads ETGVTQSPTHLIKTRGQQVTLRCSSQSGHNTVSWYQQALGQGPQFIFQYYREEENGRGNFPPRFSGLQFPNYSSELNVNALELDDSALYLCASSLDGGEPQHFGDGTRLSIL.

CDR3 protein: CASSQDPRSYEQYF. Written as DNA, the CDR3 is TGTGCCAGCAGCCAAGATCCCCGCTCCTACGAGCAGTACTTC. J is TRBJ2-7 and V is TRBV4-2; no firm D call. The CDR3 is 14 residues long. Germline V CDR1 and CDR2: LGHNA, YNFKEQ. V lost 0 bases and J lost 0, with 6 bases in between.

The chain employs TRBV27 and TRBJ1-2, with 9 bases lining up with TRBD1. Unmatched junction bases numbered 4, after V lost 1 base and J lost 1 base. CDR1 and CDR2 (germline): MNHEY, SMNVEV (reference sequence). The CDR3 contains 16 residues. The DNA for the CDR3 is TGTGCCAGCAGTTTATTTGGGACAGGGAATAACTATGGCTACACCTTC. Its translation: CASSLFGTGNNYGYTF.

The rearrangement joins TRBV7-9 to TRBJ1-2; no clear D. Germline CDR1 is SEHNR and CDR2 is FQNEAQ (reference sequence). CDR3 length: 15 amino acids. V was cut by 1 base and J by 5 bases, with 14 bases left in between. The DNA of the CDR3 is TGTGCCAGCAGCTTAGATCTGGGAAGAAAGTATGGCTACACCTTC. Protein sequence: CASSLDLGRKYGYTF.

This clone was counted once. The chain uses TRBV18 and TRBJ1-2; D gene unclear. Germline CDR1 is KGHSH and CDR2 is LQKENI. The V and J ends lost 2 bases and 8 bases respectively, with 9 bases between them. CDR3 length: 12 residues. The CDR3 DNA reads TGTGCCAGCTCACCAGACGTGGTAGGCTACACCTTC. Translation gives CASSPDVVGYTF.

This chain links TRBV13 with TRBJ2-7; 11 bases agree with TRBD2. The V segment lost 7 bases and the J segment 6 bases; nucleotides outside the gene matches: 8. Germline-derived CDR1 and CDR2 are PRHDT and FYEKMQ (reference sequence). The CDR3 totals 14 residues. The CDR3 reads CASTPGLAAIEQYF. The CDR3 nucleotides are TGTGCCAGCACCCCGGGACTAGCGGCCATCGAGCAGTACTTC. The whole variable domain, remainder taken from reference TRBV13 and TRBJ2-7, is AAGVIQSPRHLIKEKRETATLKCYPIPRHDTVYWYQQGPGQDPQFLISFYEKMQSDKGSIPDRFSAQQFSDYHSELNMSSLELGDSALYFCASTPGLAAIEQYFGPGTRLTVT.

This rearrangement joins TRBV28 to TRBJ2-3; D is perhaps TRBD1 (7 bases). V was cut by 3 bases and J by 1 base, with 11 bases left in between. This CDR3 has 15 residues. Per germline, CDR1 MDHEN and CDR2 SYDVKM. CDR3: CASSFTRGGTDTQYF. The CDR3 nucleotides read TGTGCCAGCAGTTTCACCAGGGGGGGCACAGATACGCAGTATTTT.

The V call is TRBV27, the J call TRBJ1-1, with TRBD1 matching 8 bases. With 5 bases clipped from V and 5 bases from J, the junction kept 10 bases outside the gene matches. The germline V gene encodes CDR1 MNHEY and CDR2 SMNVEV (reference sequence). The CDR3 contains 15 residues. CDR3 in amino acids: CASSPRPGGRTEAFF. The CDR3 DNA reads TGTGCCAGCAGTCCCCGGCCAGGGGGCAGAACTGAAGCTTTCTTT.

This clone was counted a few times. The rearrangement uses TRBV6-5 and TRBJ2-2; 9 bases line up with TRBD2. V lost 11 bases to trimming and J lost 3 bases; unmatched junction nucleotides: 1. The germline gives CDR1 MNHEY, CDR2 SVGAGI. This CDR3 spans 12 amino acids. The CDR3 sequence: CAVAGDTGELFF. The CDR3 nucleotides are TGTGCCGTAGCGGGGGACACCGGGGAGCTGTTTTTT.

The gene calls are TRBV7-2 and TRBJ2-5; 12 bases match TRBD2. Germline assignment: CDR1 SGHTA and CDR2 FQGNSA. The trim removed 7 bases at V and 4 bases at J, leaving 13 bases unmatched. This CDR3 is built from 17 residues. CDR3 nucleotides: TGTGCCAGCACCAGCTTACCCGGACTAGCGGGGATAGAGACCCAGTACTTC. It specifies CASTSLPGLAGIETQYF.